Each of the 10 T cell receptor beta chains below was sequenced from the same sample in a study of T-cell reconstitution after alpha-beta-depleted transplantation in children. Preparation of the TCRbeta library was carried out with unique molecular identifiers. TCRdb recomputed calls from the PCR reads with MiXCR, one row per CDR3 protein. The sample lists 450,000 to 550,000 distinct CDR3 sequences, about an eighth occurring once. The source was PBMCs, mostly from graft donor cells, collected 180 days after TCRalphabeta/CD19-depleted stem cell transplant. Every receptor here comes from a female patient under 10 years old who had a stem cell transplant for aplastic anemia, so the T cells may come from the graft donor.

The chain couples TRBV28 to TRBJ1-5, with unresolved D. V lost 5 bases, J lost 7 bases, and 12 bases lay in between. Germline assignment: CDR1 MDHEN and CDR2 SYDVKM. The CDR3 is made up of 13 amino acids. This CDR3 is CASSPLGSQPQHF. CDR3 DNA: TGTGCCAGCAGTCCCCTGGGGAGCCAGCCCCAGCATTTT.

The CDR3 DNA follows: TGCAGTGCTAGTCCGGTCCTTAGCACAGATACGCAGTATTTT. Its protein is CSASPVLSTDTQYF. V gene TRBV20-1 combines with J gene TRBJ2-3; D remains unclear. Germline V gives CDR1 DFQATT, CDR2 SNEGSKA (reference sequence). The CDR3 runs 14 residues. With 3 bases removed from V and 0 bases from J, the gap between germline ends came to 10 bases.

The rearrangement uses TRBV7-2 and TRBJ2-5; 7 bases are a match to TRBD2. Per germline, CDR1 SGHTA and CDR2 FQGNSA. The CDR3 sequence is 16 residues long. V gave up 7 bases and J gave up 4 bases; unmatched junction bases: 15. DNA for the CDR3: TGTGCCAGCAACCCCTATGGGCGGGAGATGGGAGAGACCCAGTACTTC. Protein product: CASNPYGREMGETQYF.

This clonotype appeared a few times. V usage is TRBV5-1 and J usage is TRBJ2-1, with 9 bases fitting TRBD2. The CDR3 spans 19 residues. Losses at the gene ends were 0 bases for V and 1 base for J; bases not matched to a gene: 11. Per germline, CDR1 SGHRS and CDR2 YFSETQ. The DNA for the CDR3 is TGCGCCAGCAGCTTGGCGGGTAGCGGGAGAATTGGTTCCTACAATGAGCAGTTCTTC. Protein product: CASSLAGSGRIGSYNEQFF.

The CDR3 is CASSRTGPNSPLHF. Here the CDR3 DNA reads TGTGCCAGCAGCCGGACAGGGCCAAATTCACCCCTCCACTTT. V and J are TRBV7-3 and TRBJ1-6; 8 positions match TRBD1. The CDR3 has 14 residues. CDR1 SGHTA and CDR2 FQGTGA come from the germline V gene. J lost 7 bases, V lost 5 bases, and 4 bases had no gene match.

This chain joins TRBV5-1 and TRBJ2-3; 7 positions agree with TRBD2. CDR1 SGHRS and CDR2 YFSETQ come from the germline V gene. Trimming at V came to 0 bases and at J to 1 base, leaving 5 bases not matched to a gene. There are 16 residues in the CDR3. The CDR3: CASSLEGRAGTDTQYF. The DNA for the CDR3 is TGCGCCAGCAGCTTGGAAGGGAGGGCGGGCACAGATACGCAGTATTTT.

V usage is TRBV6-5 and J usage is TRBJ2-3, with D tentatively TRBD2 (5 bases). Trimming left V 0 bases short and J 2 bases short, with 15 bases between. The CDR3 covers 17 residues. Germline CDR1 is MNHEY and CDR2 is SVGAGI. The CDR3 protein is CASSYSMLSAYTDTQYF. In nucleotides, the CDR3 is TGTGCCAGCAGTTACTCGATGCTTAGCGCATACACAGATACGCAGTATTTT.

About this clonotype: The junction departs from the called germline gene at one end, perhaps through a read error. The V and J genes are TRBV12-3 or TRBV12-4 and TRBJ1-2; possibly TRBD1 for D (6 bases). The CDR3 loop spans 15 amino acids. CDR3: CASRLAGDKNYGYTF. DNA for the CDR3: TGTGCCAGCAGATTAGCAGGGGATAAGAACTATGGCTACACCTTC.

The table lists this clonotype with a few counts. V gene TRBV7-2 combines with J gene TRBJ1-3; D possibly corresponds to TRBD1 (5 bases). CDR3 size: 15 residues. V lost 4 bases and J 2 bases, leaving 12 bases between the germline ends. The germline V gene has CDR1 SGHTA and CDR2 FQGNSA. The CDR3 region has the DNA TGTGCCAGCAGCTCAGCTCCGGGACCTGGAAACACCATATATTTT. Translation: CASSSAPGPGNTIYF.

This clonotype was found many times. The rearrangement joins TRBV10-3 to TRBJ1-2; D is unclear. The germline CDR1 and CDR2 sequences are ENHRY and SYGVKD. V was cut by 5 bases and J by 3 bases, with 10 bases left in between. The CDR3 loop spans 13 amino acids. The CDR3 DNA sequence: TGTGCCATCAGTCCCCGGACGGACTATGGCTACACCTTC. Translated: CAISPRTDYGYTF.